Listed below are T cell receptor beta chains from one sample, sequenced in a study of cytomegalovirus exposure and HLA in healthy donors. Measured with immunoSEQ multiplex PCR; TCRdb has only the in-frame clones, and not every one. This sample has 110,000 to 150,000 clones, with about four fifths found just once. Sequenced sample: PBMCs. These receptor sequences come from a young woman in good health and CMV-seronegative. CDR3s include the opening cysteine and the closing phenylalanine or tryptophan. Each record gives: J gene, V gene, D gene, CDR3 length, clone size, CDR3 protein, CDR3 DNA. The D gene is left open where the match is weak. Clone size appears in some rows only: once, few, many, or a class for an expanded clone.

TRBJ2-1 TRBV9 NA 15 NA CASSPQGGIYNEQFF TGTGCCAGCAGTCCTCAGGGGGGTATCTACAATGAGCAGTTCTTC
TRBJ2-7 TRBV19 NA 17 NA CASSIRASRRQGSEQYF TGTGCCAGTAGTATCAGGGCTAGTAGGCGGCAGGGGAGCGAGCAGTACTTC
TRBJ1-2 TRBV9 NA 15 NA CASSSEGRGRDGYTF TGTGCCAGCAGCTCTGAAGGCAGGGGACGTGATGGCTACACCTTC
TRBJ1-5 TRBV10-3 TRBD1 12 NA CANGQVNQPQHF TGTGCCAACGGACAGGTCAATCAGCCCCAGCATTTT
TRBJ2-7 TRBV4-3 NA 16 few CASSQDSLAQAYEQYF TGCGCCAGCAGCCAAGATTCCCTAGCCCAAGCCTACGAGCAGTACTTC
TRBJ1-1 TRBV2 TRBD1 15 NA CASRGQIFANTEAFF TGTGCCAGCAGGGGACAGATTTTCGCAAACACTGAAGCTTTCTTT
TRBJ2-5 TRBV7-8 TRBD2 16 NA CASSRAGTRGQETQYF TGTGCCAGCAGTCGAGCAGGGACTAGGGGGCAAGAGACCCAGTACTTC
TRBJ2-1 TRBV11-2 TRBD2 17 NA CASISGGTLGGHNEQFF TGTGCCAGCATCAGCGGGGGGACCCTCGGGGGCCACAATGAGCAGTTCTTC
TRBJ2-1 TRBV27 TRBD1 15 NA CASSSRTGAGDEQFF TGTGCCAGCAGTAGTCGGACAGGGGCGGGAGATGAGCAGTTCTTC
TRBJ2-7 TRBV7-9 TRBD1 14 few CASSSWTGAYEQYF TGTGCCAGCAGCTCCTGGACAGGGGCCTACGAGCAGTACTTC
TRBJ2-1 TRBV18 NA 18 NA CASSPARTDPRGYNEQFF TGTGCCAGCTCACCTGCCCGGACGGATCCGCGGGGTTACAATGAGCAGTTCTTC
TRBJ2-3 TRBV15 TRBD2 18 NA CATSRDRGAGGASDTQYF TGTGCCACCAGCAGAGATAGGGGAGCCGGGGGGGCGTCAGATACGCAGTATTTT
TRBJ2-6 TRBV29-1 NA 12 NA CSGLIGANVLTF TGCAGCGGCCTAATTGGGGCCAACGTCCTGACTTTC
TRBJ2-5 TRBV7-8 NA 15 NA CASSLVGGQLGTQYF TGTGCCAGCAGCTTAGTGGGGGGACAGCTAGGGACCCAGTACTTC